The next 23 T cell receptor beta chains were all read from a single sample in a study of shared clonotypes between healthy human individuals. The assay was immunoSEQ multiplex PCR, and TCRdb's table has in-frame clones only and misses some. Here the sample spans over 400,000 clones, 95% to 96% being singletons. Sample: naive CD4+ T cells sorted from blood. Subset noted: CD45RA+ positively selected. These receptors were collected from a woman aged 30 to 39 in good health.

The chain carries TRBV4-1 and TRBJ2-3; TRBD1 matches at 10 bases. The CDR3 contains 16 residues. V trimming: 2 bases; J trimming: 3 bases; junction bases outside the gene matches: 5. In germline, CDR1 is MGHRA, CDR2 YSYEKL. CDR3 nucleotides: TGCGCCAGCAGCCAACCGGGACAGGGGATAACAGATACGCAGTATTTT. Translation gives CASSQPGQGITDTQYF.

This chain connects TRBV7-3 to TRBJ2-7, with 8 bases identical to TRBD1. Trimming cost V 5 bases and J 4 bases; bases outside gene matches: 7. The CDR3 contains 14 residues. From germline, CDR1 is SGHTA and CDR2 FQGTGA. CDR3 sequence (DNA): TGTGCCAGCAGCCCGGGACAGGAGGGTTACGAGCAGTACTTC. It is translated as CASSPGQEGYEQYF. Complete variable domain (other parts from reference TRBV7-3 and TRBJ2-7): GAGVSQTPSNKVTEKGKYVELRCDPISGHTALYWYRQSLGQGPEFLIYFQGTGAADDSGLPNDRFFAVRPEGSVSTLKIQRTERGDSAVYLCASSPGQEGYEQYFGPGTRLTVT.

The chain recombines TRBV7-6 with TRBJ2-7; D is undetermined. CDR3 size: 15 residues. V dropped 0 bases and J dropped 1 base, with 10 bases sitting between them. Germline lookup yields CDR1 SGHVS and CDR2 FNYEAQ. CDR3 amino acids: CASSLAEDGSYEQYF. CDR3 coding DNA: TGTGCCAGCAGCTTAGCCGAGGACGGTTCCTACGAGCAGTACTTC.

The rearrangement joins TRBV5-1 to TRBJ2-6; D possibly corresponds to TRBD1 (6 bases). Germline V gene data show CDR1 as SGHRS and CDR2 as YFSETQ. The CDR3 spans 18 residues. Trimming stripped 6 bases from V and 0 bases from J, with 19 bases between. The CDR3 region is CASTLPGVQFSGANVLTF. The CDR3 DNA sequence: TGCGCCAGCACTTTGCCAGGGGTCCAATTCTCTGGGGCCAACGTCCTGACTTTC.

The chain combines TRBV5-6 with TRBJ2-7; 12 nucleotides line up with TRBD2. J gave up 4 bases and V 1 base, and 0 bases lay outside the gene matches. The CDR3 is made up of 14 amino acids. CDR1 is SGHDT and CDR2 is YYEEEE in the germline V gene. CDR3 nucleotide sequence: TGTGCCAGCAGCTTGACTAGCGGGGGGTACGAGCAGTACTTC. Its protein is CASSLTSGGYEQYF.

This chain connects TRBV28 to TRBJ1-5; D remains unclear. CDR1 and CDR2 (germline): MDHEN, SYDVKM. The CDR3 runs to 15 residues. Trimming removed 7 bases at V and 9 bases at J, with 22 bases between. CDR3 DNA: TGTGCCAGCATGACCATGCGGGCGGCAACTTGGCCCCAGCATTTT. It translates to CASMTMRAATWPQHF.

In this sample, this clone turned up a few times. The chain couples TRBV2 to TRBJ1-1, with TRBD1 identical over 7 bases. This CDR3 has 13 amino acids. J gave up 7 bases and V 7 bases, and 9 bases lay outside the gene matches. The V gene's germline CDR1 is SNHLY and CDR2 FYNNEI. DNA for the CDR3: TGTGCCAGCAAAACAGGGGAATGGGGTGAAGCTTTCTTT. This encodes CASKTGEWGEAFF.

The chain is built from TRBV25-1 and TRBJ2-4; D may be TRBD1 (7 bases). The V gene lost 1 base and the J gene lost 9 bases, with 16 bases spanning the gap. The germline V gene encodes CDR1 MGHDK and CDR2 SYGVNS. There are 15 residues in the CDR3. The CDR3 DNA is TGTGCCAGCAGTGAATCCAATGACAGGGAGGCCATTCAGTACTTC. This codes for CASSESNDREAIQYF.

The chain combines TRBV10-1 with TRBJ2-1, with 7 bases identical to TRBD2. Looked up from germline, CDR1 is WNHNN and CDR2 is SYGVQD (reference sequence). The CDR3 runs to 16 residues. V gave up 6 bases and J gave up 0 bases; unmatched junction bases: 8. The CDR3 loop reads CASSGGSGNSYNEQFF. The CDR3 nucleotides are TGCGCCAGCAGCGGGGGGAGCGGGAACTCCTACAATGAGCAGTTCTTC.

The chain couples TRBV15 to TRBJ2-7; 7 bases align to TRBD1. The junction had 11 bases not matched to a gene; V was cut back by 1 base and J by 8 bases. Per germline, CDR1 LNHNV and CDR2 YYDKDF (reference sequence). This CDR3 has 15 amino acids. CDR3: CATSRGDSGTSQQYF. The CDR3 DNA sequence: TGTGCCACCAGCAGAGGGGACAGCGGAACGTCTCAGCAGTACTTC.

The CDR3 DNA follows: TGCGCCAGCAGTGGACAGGACTACAATGAGCAGTTCTTC. Amino acids: CASSGQDYNEQFF. V and J are TRBV10-1 and TRBJ2-1; D possibly corresponds to TRBD1 (6 bases). Germline assignment: CDR1 WNHNN and CDR2 SYGVQD (reference sequence). Trimming shortened V by 4 bases and J by 3 bases, and 7 bases separated the two germline ends. The CDR3 runs to 13 residues.

The rearrangement joins TRBV5-1 to TRBJ2-1; TRBD2 matches 8 bases. The CDR3 extends over 14 amino acids. CDR1 is SGHRS, CDR2 YFSETQ, per germline. The J segment lost 5 bases and the V segment lost 4 bases, leaving 5 bases of the junction unmatched. CDR3 protein: CASSTGLVNNEQFF. The CDR3 nucleotides are TGCGCCAGCAGCACGGGACTAGTGAACAATGAGCAGTTCTTC.

The gene calls are TRBV6-4 and TRBJ1-1, with a tentative D call TRBD1 (6 bases). Per the germline V gene, CDR1 is MRHNA and CDR2 is SNTAGT. Trimming shortened V by 9 bases and J by 3 bases, and 11 bases separated the two germline ends. The CDR3 extends over 12 amino acids. CDR3 protein: CARGGRDTEAFF. The CDR3 DNA is TGTGCCAGAGGGGGGAGGGACACTGAAGCTTTCTTT.

The chain recombines TRBV27 with TRBJ2-5; D is unresolved. The end of the DNA aligns better with TRBJ2-7, so the J call may be wrong. Germline V gene sequence: CDR1 MNHEY, CDR2 SMNVEV (reference sequence). This CDR3 is built from 16 residues. CDR3 nucleotides: TGTGCCAGCAGTGAAGTTCGCCCCCGAAGCTCCTACGAGCAGTACTTC. This translates into CASSEVRPRSSYEQYF.

V gene TRBV28 combines with J gene TRBJ2-7, with 7 bases matching TRBD1. Germline trimming cut 3 bases from V and 2 bases from J; bases unmatched to any gene: 13. The V gene's germline CDR1 is MDHEN and CDR2 SYDVKM. This CDR3 contains 17 residues. The CDR3 protein is CASSFTTGEYDAYEQYF. The CDR3 DNA is TGTGCCAGCAGTTTCACAACAGGGGAATACGATGCCTACGAGCAGTACTTC.

Turning to this clone: This specimen includes other DNA sequences encoding the same CDR3. This chain uses TRBV19 with TRBJ1-5; D is unclear. CDR1 LNHDA and CDR2 SQIVND come from the germline V gene (reference sequence). V shed 3 bases and J shed 0 bases, with 3 bases lying between them. The CDR3 runs 13 residues. The CDR3 DNA is TGTGCCAGTAGTATCAGTAGCAATCAGCCCCAGCATTTT. Its protein is CASSISSNQPQHF.

The chain joins TRBV9 to TRBJ1-1; D possibly corresponds to TRBD1 (5 bases). Germline assignment: CDR1 SGDLS and CDR2 YYNGEE. Deletions cut 1 base from V and 2 bases from J, with 6 bases between. This CDR3 has 13 residues. The CDR3 region is CASSVQGNTEAFF. The DNA for the CDR3 is TGTGCCAGCAGCGTACAGGGCAACACTGAAGCTTTCTTT.

This chain connects TRBV6-1 to TRBJ1-3; no clear D gene. The CDR3 runs 15 residues. Trimming stripped 6 bases from V and 0 bases from J, with 12 bases between. Germline V gives CDR1 MNHNS, CDR2 SASEGT. CDR3 sequence reads: CASRQLSSSGNTIYF. Here the CDR3 DNA reads TGTGCCAGCAGACAACTCTCGAGCTCTGGAAACACCATATATTTT.

The chain joins TRBV28 to TRBJ2-7; 8 bases are a match to TRBD1. Germline V gene sequence: CDR1 MDHEN, CDR2 SYDVKM. V was clipped by 6 bases and J by 3 bases; unmatched bases: 19. This CDR3 contains 18 residues. The CDR3 reads CASSSERRQGPRHYEQYF. CDR3 coding DNA: TGTGCCAGCAGCTCAGAAAGAAGACAGGGGCCTCGTCACTACGAGCAGTACTTC.

This rearrangement joins TRBV5-1 to TRBJ2-1; 10 bases agree with TRBD2. This CDR3 has 15 amino acids. With V trimmed by 1 base and J by 6 bases, 4 bases remained unmatched. Germline assignment: CDR1 SGHRS and CDR2 YFSETQ. CDR3 loop: CASSLTSGTPNEQFF. CDR3 sequence (DNA): TGCGCCAGCAGCTTGACTAGCGGGACACCCAATGAGCAGTTCTTC.

The chain is built from TRBV5-4 and TRBJ1-1; no clear D gene. The CDR3 has 13 residues. Looked up from germline, CDR1 is SGHNT and CDR2 is YYREEE (reference sequence). V dropped 4 bases and J dropped 6 bases, with 13 bases sitting between them. CDR3 coding DNA: TGTGCCAGCAGCGCCGGAGAGGGCGCTGAAGCTTTCTTT. Amino acids: CASSAGEGAEAFF.

This chain links TRBV7-2 with TRBJ2-5, with 8 bases aligning to TRBD2. Gene TRBJ2-7 matches the end of the DNA better, so the J call may be wrong. This CDR3 is built from 14 residues. Germline lookup yields CDR1 SGHTA and CDR2 FQGNSA. The CDR3 DNA sequence: TGTGCCAGCAGCTTAGATAGCGGGAACTACGAGCAGTACTTC. Translated: CASSLDSGNYEQYF.

This sequence joins TRBV5-4 and TRBJ2-7, with D tentatively TRBD1 or TRBD2 (5 bases each). This CDR3 spans 14 amino acids. In germline, CDR1 is SGHNT, CDR2 YYREEE (reference sequence). V was shortened by 5 bases and J by 0 bases, with 12 bases between the two germline ends. Here the CDR3 DNA reads TGTGCCAGCAGGGCCGGGACGGACTCCTACGAGCAGTACTTC. It translates to CASRAGTDSYEQYF.